Sequencing of this T cell receptor beta chain was carried out in a study of blood T cells in healthy people across ages. The table lists this clonotype with many counts. Antigen unknown. Findings and limits, study-wide: Without sorted subsets, naive and antigen-experienced compartments could not be conclusively compared.

The V gene lost 0 bases and the J gene lost 9 bases, with 6 bases spanning the gap. Germline V gene data show CDR1 as GTSNPN and CDR2 as SVGIG (reference sequence). This CDR3 spans 12 amino acids. No fewer than 6 million PBMCs went into each sample. A second 7 to 11 cycle PCR used barcoded and J-beta primers. Each CDR3 protein is one row after TCRdb ran MiXCR on the 5' RACE reads. The sample has some 1.6 million distinct CDR3 sequences, about 35% seen once. V and J are TRBV30 and TRBJ1-6; D is ambiguous. This TCR came from a woman younger than 45 in good health. The sample consisted of blood. DNA of the CDR3: TGTGCCTGGAGTGTACCGGCTTCACCCCTCCACTTT. Protein product: CAWSVPASPLHF.